A single sample gave rise to the 20 T cell receptor beta chains below, sequenced in a study of blood T cell repertoires in COVID-19. Method: immunoSEQ multiplex PCR; TCRdb's copy keeps in-frame clones and lacks some. The repertoire holds more than 200,000 clones, approximately 88% seen once, with more than 25% in the top ten. The sample consisted of peripheral blood. These receptors were collected from a man aged 35-49 years with acute or convalescent COVID-19.

The chain combines TRBV25-1 with TRBJ2-4, with D perhaps TRBD1 (6 bases). CDR3 size: 18 residues. The V gene lost 3 bases and the J gene lost 0 bases, with 18 bases spanning the gap. Germline loops: CDR1 MGHDK, CDR2 SYGVNS. CDR3 DNA: TGTGCCAGCAGTGAGTTGGCAGGGGACAATCTAGCCAAAAACATTCAGTACTTC. Translation: CASSELAGDNLAKNIQYF.

The rearrangement links TRBV11-2 to TRBJ1-6; 10 bases align to TRBD1. The V gene's germline CDR1 is SGHAT and CDR2 FQNNGV. The CDR3 is 14 residues long. Trimming cost V 6 bases and J 11 bases; bases outside gene matches: 7. CDR3 nucleotide sequence: TGTGCCAGCAGTCGGGGGACAGGGGAAACACCCCTCCACTTT. Translation gives CASSRGTGETPLHF.

This chain joins TRBV6-2 or TRBV6-3 and TRBJ1-6; 8 bases line up with TRBD1. This CDR3 has 13 residues. Germline CDR1 reads MNHEY; CDR2 reads SVGEGT. Germline trimming cut 6 bases from V and 12 bases from J; bases unmatched to any gene: 7. CDR3 residues: CASSNGQGIPLHF. The CDR3 nucleotides read TGTGCCAGCAGCAACGGACAGGGAATACCCCTCCACTTT.

CDR3 in DNA: TGTGCCATCAGTGACACACAGGGTGACGAGCAGTACTTC. Translating it yields CAISDTQGDEQYF. The chain is built from TRBV10-3 and TRBJ2-7, with D tentatively TRBD1 (6 bases). The V and J ends lost 3 bases and 5 bases respectively, with 11 bases between them. The CDR3 has 13 residues. The V gene's germline CDR1 is ENHRY and CDR2 SYGVKD.

V gene TRBV5-8 combines with J gene TRBJ1-2, with a tentative D call TRBD1 (6 bases). CDR3 length equals 15 residues. Germline CDR1 and CDR2: SGHTS and YDEGEE. Between the trimmed V and J ends, which lost 6 bases and 3 bases, there was a span of 18 bases. CDR3 coding DNA: TGTGCCAGCAAGGTTGCGGACAGACCAGACTATGGCTACACCTTC. Its translation is CASKVADRPDYGYTF.

The CDR3 loop reads CASSLTSGRNEQFF. DNA for the CDR3: TGTGCCAGCAGTTTGACTAGCGGGAGAAATGAGCAGTTCTTC. The chain combines TRBV27 with TRBJ2-1; 12 nucleotides match TRBD2. The germline V gene encodes CDR1 MNHEY and CDR2 SMNVEV (reference sequence). The ends lost 3 bases at V and 7 bases at J; junction bases unmatched: 1. There are 14 residues in the CDR3.

J is TRBJ2-2 and V is TRBV4-1, with D perhaps TRBD1 (5 bases). Germline CDR1 reads MGHRA; CDR2 reads YSYEKL. The CDR3 consists of 15 residues. The V gene lost 6 bases and the J gene lost 0 bases, with 11 bases spanning the gap. CDR3 sequence reads: CASSLGAANTGELFF. As DNA, the CDR3 is TGCGCCAGCAGTCTAGGGGCTGCGAACACCGGGGAGCTGTTTTTT.

The chain is built from TRBV4-1 and TRBJ1-4; TRBD1 matches 8 bases. Trimming took 5 bases from V and 8 from J; bases not matched to a gene: 10. This CDR3 spans 15 amino acids. Germline CDR1 MGHRA, CDR2 YSYEKL. CDR3 sequence (DNA): TGCGCCAGCAGCGCTCAGGGGGCGCAGGTGGAAAAACTGTTTTTT. This codes for CASSAQGAQVEKLFF.

The chain is built from TRBV6-5 and TRBJ2-7; D is ambiguous. Germline CDR1 and CDR2: MNHEY and SVGAGI. Trimming took off 0 bases at V and 4 bases at J, with 7 bases between the two ends. The CDR3 runs 13 residues. This chain's CDR3 is CASSYSPQYEQYF. The CDR3 DNA follows: TGTGCCAGCAGTTACTCTCCCCAATACGAGCAGTACTTC.

This rearrangement joins TRBV30 to TRBJ1-2, with D possibly being TRBD1 (6 bases). There are 13 residues in the CDR3. Trimming pared 4 bases from V and 6 bases from J, leaving 15 bases between. CDR1 and CDR2 from the germline V gene are GTSNPN and SVGIG (reference sequence). The CDR3 reads CAWTPGTSDGYTF. The CDR3 DNA sequence: TGTGCCTGGACCCCGGGGACATCGGATGGCTACACCTTC.

V is TRBV3-1 (or the pseudogene TRBV3-2) and J is TRBJ2-3, with a weak D call TRBD2 (5 bases). The germline V gene has CDR1 LGHDT and CDR2 YNNKEL (reference sequence). This CDR3 has 13 amino acids. V lost 6 bases and J lost 7, with 14 bases in between. Written as DNA, the CDR3 is TGTGCCAGCAGTCCTGAGGCGGGTTATACGCAGTATTTT. It translates to CASSPEAGYTQYF.

This clone was counted between two and nine times. The rearrangement links TRBV12-3 or TRBV12-4 to TRBJ1-3, with TRBD1 matching over 8 bases. Trimming removed 6 bases from V and 2 bases from J; junction bases left unmatched: 0. The CDR3 has 13 residues. Written as DNA, the CDR3 is TGTGCCAGCAGACAGGGGGCTGGAAACACCATATATTTT. It specifies CASRQGAGNTIYF.

V is TRBV6-5 and J is TRBJ1-2; D unresolved. Germline V lookup: CDR1 MNHEY, CDR2 SVGAGI. This CDR3 has 14 residues. V lost 7 bases and J lost 4, with 16 bases in between. CDR3 nucleotide sequence: TGTGCCAGCAATTTCGGCGGGCTAAGCTATGGCTACACCTTC. This codes for CASNFGGLSYGYTF.

The chain couples TRBV7-2 to TRBJ2-1, with D possibly TRBD1 on 6 matching bases. From germline, CDR1 is SGHTA and CDR2 FQGNSA. Trimming pared 4 bases from V and 9 bases from J, leaving 13 bases between. This CDR3 has 13 residues. Here the CDR3 DNA reads TGTGCCAGCAGCTCTACAGGGTCGGGTGAGCAGTTCTTC. Its translation is CASSSTGSGEQFF.

The DNA for the CDR3 is TGCGCCAGCAGCCAAGAAGGCCCCAGGGTCTATGGCTACACCTTC. Translating it yields CASSQEGPRVYGYTF. The genes are TRBV4-1 and TRBJ1-2; possibly TRBD1 for D (5 bases). The CDR3 is made up of 15 amino acids. Looked up from germline, CDR1 is MGHRA and CDR2 is YSYEKL. With 0 bases removed from V and 4 bases from J, the gap between germline ends came to 12 bases.

This clone was seen more than once but under ten times. V and J are TRBV5-4 and TRBJ2-7; TRBD2 matches 7 bases. Trimming removed 4 bases from V and 7 bases from J; junction bases left unmatched: 11. In germline, CDR1 is SGHNT, CDR2 YYREEE (reference sequence). CDR3 size: 14 residues. This CDR3 reads CASSLAGTTEEQYF. CDR3 DNA: TGTGCCAGCAGCCTTGCCGGGACTACTGAAGAGCAGTACTTC.

This clone was seen only a few times. The CDR3 nucleotides are TGTGCCAGCAGTCCCGGTACCCCTGAAGCTTTCTTT. It yields the protein CASSPGTPEAFF. The chain employs TRBV12-3 or TRBV12-4 and TRBJ1-1, with no clear D. With 5 bases removed from V and 6 bases from J, the gap between germline ends came to 10 bases. The CDR3 has 12 amino acids.

J is TRBJ2-3 and V is TRBV5-6; D is unresolved. Germline V CDR1 and CDR2: SGHDT, YYEEEE. V lost 0 bases to trimming and J lost 4 bases, with 6 bases between them. The CDR3 sequence is 13 residues long. The CDR3: CASSLAGPDTQYF. In DNA, the CDR3 is TGTGCCAGCAGCTTGGCAGGTCCAGATACGCAGTATTTT.

The rearrangement links TRBV7-2 to TRBJ2-4, with TRBD2 identical over 11 bases. In germline, CDR1 is SGHTA, CDR2 FQGNSA. The V and J ends lost 2 bases and 9 bases, in that order; junction bases with no gene match: 3. CDR3 size: 14 residues. As DNA, the CDR3 is TGTGCCAGCAGCTTACGACTAGCGGGATCCATTCAGTACTTC. It specifies CASSLRLAGSIQYF.

The J gene is TRBJ1-1, the V gene TRBV12-3 or TRBV12-4; no definite D call. The V end was cut by 2 bases, the J end by 5 bases, with 9 bases between. This CDR3 has 13 amino acids. The CDR3 here is CASSLTSRTEAFF. The CDR3 DNA is TGTGCCAGCAGTTTAACCTCGAGGACTGAAGCTTTCTTT.